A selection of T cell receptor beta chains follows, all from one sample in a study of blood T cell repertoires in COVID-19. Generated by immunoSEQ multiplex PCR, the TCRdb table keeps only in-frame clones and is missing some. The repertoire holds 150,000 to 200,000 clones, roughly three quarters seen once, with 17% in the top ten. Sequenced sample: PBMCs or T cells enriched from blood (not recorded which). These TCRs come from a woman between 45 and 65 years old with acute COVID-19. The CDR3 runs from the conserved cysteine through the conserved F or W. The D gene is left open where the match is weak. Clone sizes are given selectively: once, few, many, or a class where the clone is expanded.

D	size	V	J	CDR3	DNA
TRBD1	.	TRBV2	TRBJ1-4	CASSEAYGTAFNEKLFF	TGTGCCAGCAGTGAAGCGTACGGGACAGCGTTTAATGAAAAACTGTTTTTT
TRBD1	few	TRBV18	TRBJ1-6	CASSRDSIEPLHF	TGTGCCAGCTCCCGGGACAGCATTGAACCCCTCCACTTT
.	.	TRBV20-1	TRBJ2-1	CSASKQNSNEQFF	TGCAGTGCTAGTAAGCAGAACAGCAATGAGCAGTTCTTC
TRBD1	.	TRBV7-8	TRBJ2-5	CASSLEGAGGAETQYF	TGTGCCAGCAGCTTAGAGGGGGCAGGGGGCGCGGAGACCCAGTACTTC
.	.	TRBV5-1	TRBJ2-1	CASSEGTAYNEQFF	TGCGCCAGCAGCGAGGGTACGGCCTACAATGAGCAGTTCTTC
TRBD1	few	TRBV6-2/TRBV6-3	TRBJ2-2	CASSYRTGAGELFF	TGTGCCAGCAGTTACAGGACAGGGGCCGGGGAGCTGTTTTTT
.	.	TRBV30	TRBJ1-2	CAWNDDSLYGYTF	TGTGCCTGGAATGACGACAGCCTCTATGGCTACACCTTC
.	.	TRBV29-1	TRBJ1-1	CSVEGNTEAFF	TGCAGCGTTGAGGGCAACACTGAAGCTTTCTTT
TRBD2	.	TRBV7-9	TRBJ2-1	CASSPSKLADSYNEQFF	TGTGCCAGCAGCCCCTCTAAGCTAGCGGACTCCTACAATGAGCAGTTCTTC
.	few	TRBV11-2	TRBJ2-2	CASSLDPTAGGELFF	TGTGCCAGCAGCTTAGATCCCACGGCAGGCGGGGAGCTGTTTTTT